The present T cell receptor beta chain was sequenced within a study of vaccination and CD4 T cells after COVID-19. CDR1 is MNHEY, CDR2 SMNVEV, per germline (reference sequence). There are 15 residues in the CDR3. V lost 7 bases and J 0 bases, leaving 13 bases between the germline ends. This clonotype was recorded a few times. TCRdb processed the PCR reads anew with MiXCR; each CDR3 protein has one entry. The table includes 25,000 to 35,000 distinct CDR3 sequences, roughly 50% detected once. Sample time point: late sampling 161 to 241 days after vaccination in three convalescent patients. The chain has TRBV27 and TRBJ2-1, with D possibly matching TRBD2 (7 bases). This clonotype was obtained from a human donor who had recovered from COVID-19. The source was CD4+ T cells from blood, collected about 7 months after SARS-CoV-2 vaccination. This CDR3 reads CASTRGGSSYNEQFF. CDR3 coding DNA: TGTGCCAGCACCAGGGGCGGGAGCTCCTACAATGAGCAGTTCTTC.